A selection of T cell receptor beta chains follows, all from one sample in a study of CD4 T cells in relation to SARS-CoV-2 and coronaviruses. Produced via immunoSEQ multiplex PCR; TCRdb's table is partial and in-frame only. This table has more than 25,000 clones, roughly four fifths appearing once. The antigens for these receptors are not known. The sample was CD4+ T cells from PBMCs, cultured in vitro. Receptors originate from a human donor in good health. The CDR3 runs from the conserved cysteine through the conserved F or W.

j_call v_call cdr3_aa
TRBJ2-1 TRBV5-4 CASSSQGLASSYNEQFF
TRBJ2-1 TRBV4-3 CASSPADSNYNEQFF
TRBJ1-5 TRBV2 CASSGTGGNQPQHF
TRBJ1-6 TRBV3-1/TRBV3-2 CASSPRQERGSPLHF
TRBJ2-7 TRBV5-1 CASSFDRRQYEQYF
TRBJ2-3 TRBV4-3 CASSQLTGMDTQYF
TRBJ1-3 TRBV18 CASSPPVGSGNTIYF
TRBJ2-2 TRBV4-3 CASSQDLGLAAPNTGELFF
TRBJ1-1 TRBV7-6 CASSLLDRGTEAFF
TRBJ2-7 TRBV19 CASSIPGAEQYF
TRBJ1-2 TRBV27 CASSFIGTAYGYTF
TRBJ1-4 TRBV7-9 CASSPIVLGTGNEKLFF
TRBJ2-3 TRBV9 CASAGNTDTQYF
TRBJ1-4 TRBV29-1 CSVESRNEKLFF
TRBJ1-5 TRBV5-8 CASSFLGQPQHF
TRBJ2-7 TRBV5-4 CASSLRSGGYEQYF
TRBJ1-2 TRBV25-1 CASTGFGRSYGYTF
TRBJ1-5 TRBV2 CASSEGAGSQHF
TRBJ1-4 TRBV7-2 CASSLGGVNEKLFF
TRBJ2-2 TRBV7-7 CASSSRRGGELFF
TRBJ2-2 TRBV12-3/TRBV12-4 CASSFLVDGELFF
TRBJ2-5 TRBV4-2 CASRRGGGVRQETQYF
TRBJ2-2 TRBV7-2 CASSPLGLGGELFF
TRBJ2-7 TRBV10-3 CAISGTGGKTLYEQYF
TRBJ1-1 TRBV11-1 CASSFSRGQTEAFF
TRBJ2-3 TRBV7-9 CASSLATSGSVDTQYF
TRBJ1-3 TRBV19 CASSLTGAGNTIYF
TRBJ1-1 TRBV5-8 CASSKELQTGRNTEAFF
TRBJ2-2 TRBV7-9 CASSLLGDTGELFF
TRBJ2-3 TRBV29-1 CSVGVGGTDTQYF
TRBJ1-1 TRBV20-1 CSARISEAFF
TRBJ2-5 TRBV10-3 CAISEGKGGLQETQYF
TRBJ1-5 TRBV6-5 CASRSGTGTQPQHF
TRBJ1-1 TRBV2 CASSVRQLNTEAFF
TRBJ1-3 TRBV25-1 CASSEGDWVSGNTIYF
TRBJ2-2 TRBV2 CASSVTTGELFF
TRBJ2-5 TRBV30 CAWSVGQWETQYF
TRBJ2-1 TRBV4-3 CASSPKARGFGDSAADEQFF
TRBJ2-4 TRBV5-4 CASSHKGGKDKNIQYF
TRBJ2-1 TRBV19 CASRQDRADYNEQFF
TRBJ1-2 TRBV6-5 CASSYSVSDRADGYTF
TRBJ2-1 TRBV20-1 CSASEPGQDSRGQFF
TRBJ2-7 TRBV11-2 CASSSGSLYEQYF
TRBJ2-3 TRBV12-3/TRBV12-4 CASSLYSTDTQYF
TRBJ1-2 TRBV11-2 CASSFGGFGYGYTF
TRBJ2-5 TRBV5-4 CASSSDKETQYF
TRBJ1-1 TRBV27 CASSYSDPAERFF
TRBJ2-2 TRBV7-9 CASSLDSAGELFF
TRBJ1-6 TRBV6-5 CASRDTLPLHF
TRBJ2-5 TRBV14 CASSQVASWLAGKGRETQYF
TRBJ1-1 TRBV30 CAWSERLAGEAFF
TRBJ2-5 TRBV6-5 CASSYSLGGGKTQYF
TRBJ1-2 TRBV11-2 CASSTAGTQNYGYTF
TRBJ1-2 TRBV4-1 CASSTTTGQGASIGYGYTF